This T cell receptor (beta chain) was profiled in a study of CXCR3-negative and CXCR3-positive naive CD8 T cells. Study-wide results and caveats: Diversity ran similarly high across both naive subsets but far lower in memory CD8+ cells. TRB CDR3s of CXCR3-positive naive cells were more hydrophobic than those of CXCR3-negative naive cells.

The TRB libraries of cDNA were built by UMI-labeled 5' RACE. TCRdb re-called the 5' RACE reads; every CDR3 protein appears as one record, without DNA. This repertoire comprises around 95,000 distinct CDR3 sequences; its ten largest clones make up approximately 1.1%. The germline V gene encodes CDR1 MDHEN and CDR2 SYDVKM. The CDR3 has 15 amino acids. Details on this clonotype: The antigen remains undetermined.

This chain connects TRBV28 to TRBJ2-7; the TCRdb D gene call, TRBD1, has no DNA to confirm it. The source of this sequence is a human donor in good health. Some clones in this sample may be carry-over from other donors' samples. Sequenced material: naive CXCR3+ CD8+ T cells from blood. Subset in this sample: CD45RO-CCR7+CD27+CD95- naive CD8+ T cells expressing CXCR3 (TNR3+). The CDR3 sequence is CASSSLRGGSYEQYF.